Below, 8 T cell receptor beta chains from the same sample are listed, as sequenced in a study of cytomegalovirus exposure and HLA in healthy donors (dated by TCRdb to about 2017). Receptors were amplified or captured by the immunoSEQ multiplex PCR assay. TCRdb re-hosts the immuneACCESS table, in-frame sequences only. Its copies lack some clones; in the studies checked, an unresolved V gene accounts for under half of them, and the cause for the rest is not known. The sample includes around 150,000 clones, with approximately 90% observed a single time. 0.6% to 0.8% of the sample is held by the ten biggest clonotypes. The sample comprised PBMCs. The receptors were gathered from a young man in good health and CMV-seronegative.

This clone appeared once. The chain employs TRBV5-1 and TRBJ2-7, with 8 positions matching TRBD1. V lost 4 bases and J lost 3; bases outside the gene matches: 9. The CDR3 sequence is 15 residues long. Germline loops: CDR1 SGHRS, CDR2 YFSETQ. The chain's CDR3 is CASSPGDRRIYEQYF. The CDR3 bases are TGCGCCAGCAGCCCGGGGGACAGGAGAATCTACGAGCAGTACTTC.

The chain has TRBV6-1 and TRBJ1-1; TRBD1 agrees at 10 bases. Looked up from germline, CDR1 is MNHNS and CDR2 is SASEGT. Trimming removed 4 bases from V and 3 bases from J; junction bases left unmatched: 5. The CDR3 totals 15 residues. The CDR3, as DNA: TGTGCCAGCAGTGCCTTGACAGGGGGCTACACTGAAGCTTTCTTT. Translating gives CASSALTGGYTEAFF.

This clone was picked up one time. The CDR3 coding sequence is TGTGCCAGCAGCCAAGGCGGCAGGGGAGTATATGGCTACACCTTC. Translating it yields CASSQGGRGVYGYTF. This chain connects TRBV14 to TRBJ1-2, with a tentative D call TRBD1 (6 bases). Germline CDR1 SGHDN, CDR2 FVKESK. This CDR3 is built from 15 residues. Trimming stripped 1 base from V and 5 bases from J, with 14 bases between.

This chain links TRBV7-9 with TRBJ1-2; D is unclear. Germline loops: CDR1 SEHNR, CDR2 FQNEAQ (reference sequence). Trimming shortened V by 5 bases and J by 8 bases, and 15 bases separated the two germline ends. This CDR3 has 13 residues. DNA for the CDR3: TGTGCCAGCAGCCCGATAGTCCCCAGGGGCTACACCTTC. Amino acid sequence: CASSPIVPRGYTF. The variable domain in full, completed from reference TRBV7-9 and TRBJ1-2, reads DTGVSQNPRHKITKRGQNVTFRCDPISEHNRLYWYRQTLGQGPEFLTYFQNEAQLEKSRLLSDRFSAERPKGSFSTLEIQRTEQGDSAMYLCASSPIVPRGYTFGSGTRLTVV.

The chain is built from TRBV5-1 and TRBJ2-1, with a tentative D call TRBD2 (5 bases). CDR3 length: 15 amino acids. The V gene's germline CDR1 is SGHRS and CDR2 YFSETQ. V lost 2 bases and J 5 bases, leaving 14 bases between the germline ends. DNA for the CDR3: TGCGCCAGCAGCTTAGCCCTCTCGGGGAACAATGAGCAGTTCTTC. The encoded protein is CASSLALSGNNEQFF.

V usage is TRBV30 and J usage is TRBJ1-2, with D possibly matching TRBD1 (6 bases). Trimming stripped 2 bases from V and 4 bases from J, with 17 bases between. CDR3 size: 15 residues. In germline, CDR1 is GTSNPN, CDR2 SVGIG (reference sequence). The CDR3 DNA is TGTGCCTGGAGTATCCGGATGGGGGCAAGCTATGGCTACACCTTC. Translation: CAWSIRMGASYGYTF. The full variable domain, in which reference TRBV30 and TRBJ1-2 provide the parts outside the CDR3, is SQTIHQWPATLVQPVGSPLSLECTVEGTSNPNLYWYRQAAGRGLQLLFYSVGIGQISSEVPQNLSASRPQDRQFILSSKKLLLSDSGFYLCAWSIRMGASYGYTFGSGTRLTVV.

This chain uses TRBV25-1 with TRBJ1-5, with D hard to call. The CDR3 is made up of 14 amino acids. V dropped 1 base and J dropped 3 bases, with 7 bases sitting between them. Germline V gene lookup returns CDR1 MGHDK and CDR2 SYGVNS. The DNA for the CDR3 is TGTGCCAGCAGTGAATCTCCTTTCAATCAGCCCCAGCATTTT. Encoded protein: CASSESPFNQPQHF.

This clone was seen a few times. The chain recombines TRBV19 with TRBJ1-2; 8 bases agree with TRBD1. CDR3 length equals 16 residues. CDR1 LNHDA and CDR2 SQIVND come from the germline V gene (reference sequence). V shed 1 base and J 2 bases; nucleotides not matched to a gene: 6. As DNA, the CDR3 is TGTGCCAGTAGTATAGTAGCCGACAGGGGCAACTATGGCTACACCTTC. This gives the protein CASSIVADRGNYGYTF.